The T cell receptor (beta chain) under discussion was sequenced for a study of T cell repertoires in cytomegalovirus infection. Looking at the study overall: Recently identified HLA-C-restricted and well-studied HLA-B-restricted CMV epitopes were used. Through public TCR beta signatures, both CMV infection and matching HLA type were indicated.

Study results and caveats: Within the response measured ex vivo, HLA-C-restricted CMV-specific TCR beta clonotypes were dominant. Accumulated public TCR beta family frequency recognized individuals carrying CMV together with the relevant HLA.

Worth noting for this clonotype: What it binds is not known.

TCRdb re-called the reads with MiXCR, one entry per CDR3 protein. The sample holds about 740,000 distinct CDR3 sequences, roughly 33% seen once. Germline values: CDR1 SGHAT, CDR2 FQNNGV. There are 12 residues in the CDR3. Trimming shortened V by 4 bases and J by 10 bases, and 14 bases separated the two germline ends. The receptor was isolated from a human donor in good health (CMV status not recorded). Some clones in this sample may be carry-over from other donors' samples. The chain recombines TRBV11-2 with TRBJ2-7; possibly TRBD2 for D (6 bases). Sequencing was performed on cultured PBMCs, taken from culture after CMV antigen stimulation. In DNA form, the CDR3 reads TGTGCCAGCAGCTCCGACGGGGGAGGACAGTACTTC. Residues: CASSSDGGGQYF.